One sample yielded the 25 T cell receptor beta chains listed below, sequenced in a study of cytomegalovirus exposure and HLA in healthy donors. PCR involved 60 Vbeta and 13 Jbeta primers. This table comes from immunoSEQ multiplex PCR, and its TCRdb copy is limited to in-frame clones, with some not included. The data contain more than 85,000 clones, nearly 15% of them singletons. Sequencing used PBMCs. The receptors were gathered from a female donor in good health and CMV-seronegative.

The chain is built from TRBV10-1 and TRBJ1-1, with D possibly matching TRBD1 (6 bases). V was cut by 2 bases and J by 1 base, with 8 bases left in between. The CDR3 is 14 residues long. Germline V lookup: CDR1 WNHNN, CDR2 SYGVQD (reference sequence). The CDR3 DNA sequence: TGCGCCAGCAGTGAGGGGGGCCAGAACACTGAAGCTTTCTTT. It is translated as CASSEGGQNTEAFF.

The chain combines TRBV28 with TRBJ2-3; the match to TRBD2 covers 14 bases. V shed 3 bases and J 5 bases; nucleotides not matched to a gene: 7. Per the germline V gene, CDR1 is MDHEN and CDR2 is SYDVKM. The CDR3 length is 17 residues. CDR3 bases: TGTGCCAGCAGTTTCATGACTAGCGGGAGGGCCGGAGATACGCAGTATTTT. Protein product: CASSFMTSGRAGDTQYF.

V usage is TRBV6-1 and J usage is TRBJ2-1; D unclear. This CDR3 has 14 amino acids. Trimming took 6 bases from V and 6 from J, leaving 15 bases between them. Germline lookup yields CDR1 MNHNS and CDR2 SASEGT. The CDR3 sequence: CASRLSPEFNEQFF. In nucleotides, the CDR3 is TGTGCCAGCAGACTAAGCCCAGAGTTCAATGAGCAGTTCTTC.

The chain is built from TRBV10-2 and TRBJ2-1; 7 nucleotides match TRBD1. This CDR3 region has 16 residues. CDR1 WSHSY and CDR2 SAAADI come from the germline V gene. With 6 bases clipped from V and 4 bases from J, the junction kept 12 bases outside the gene matches. For the CDR3, the DNA is TGCGCCAGCAGAGAACCAGCCGGGACAGAGTACAATGAGCAGTTCTTC. Translating gives CASREPAGTEYNEQFF.

V is TRBV19 and J is TRBJ2-7; D is uncertain. This CDR3 is built from 13 residues. Trimming cost V 2 bases and J 3 bases, with 8 bases left between them. Germline CDR1 is LNHDA and CDR2 is SQIVND (reference sequence). The CDR3: CASSIRRGYEQYF. CDR3 DNA: TGTGCCAGTAGTATAAGAAGAGGCTACGAGCAGTACTTC.

In its sample, this clone was seen a few times. This chain uses TRBV2 with TRBJ1-4; D is possibly TRBD1 (5 bases). This CDR3 has 14 residues. From germline, CDR1 is SNHLY and CDR2 FYNNEI. Deletions cut 5 bases from V and 5 bases from J, with 12 bases between. CDR3 DNA sequence: TGTGCCAGCAGTCAAGACAGCTTCAATGAAAAACTGTTTTTT. Its protein is CASSQDSFNEKLFF.

There are a few counts of this clone. The chain is built from TRBV30 and TRBJ2-2, with 8 bases that match TRBD2. The CDR3 has 15 amino acids. Trimming removed 0 bases from V and 8 bases from J; junction bases left unmatched: 8. Germline values: CDR1 GTSNPN, CDR2 SVGIG (reference sequence). DNA for the CDR3: TGTGCCTGGAGTGTATACGGGGGGGCCACTGGGGAGCTGTTTTTT. Its translation is CAWSVYGGATGELFF.

This clone was detected only a few times. The gene calls are TRBV7-6 and TRBJ1-4, with a weak D call TRBD1 (6 bases). The CDR3 length is 14 residues. Germline values: CDR1 SGHVS, CDR2 FNYEAQ. Trimming cost V 6 bases and J 7 bases, with 15 bases left between them. The DNA of the CDR3 is TGTGCCAGCAGTTGGGAAGGGGGGGGTGAAAAACTGTTTTTT. Its protein product is CASSWEGGGEKLFF.

This clone occurred a few times. The chain combines TRBV6-5 with TRBJ1-2, with TRBD1 as a possible D gene (5 bases). V lost 7 bases and J 1 base, leaving 10 bases between the germline ends. CDR3 length equals 13 residues. Germline CDR1 and CDR2: MNHEY and SVGAGI. CDR3 bases: TGTGCCAGCAAGACAGATTATAACTATGGCTACACCTTC. Translated, it gives CASKTDYNYGYTF.

There are a few counts of this clone. This CDR3 is CASSFNSMNTEAFF. For the CDR3, the DNA is TGTGCCAGCAGTTTTAACAGCATGAACACTGAAGCTTTCTTT. The genes are TRBV27 and TRBJ1-1; D unresolved. This CDR3 has 14 residues. Trimming stripped 3 bases from V and 0 bases from J, with 8 bases between. CDR1 is MNHEY and CDR2 is SMNVEV in the germline V gene (reference sequence).

This clone has just a few counts. The chain employs TRBV10-3 and TRBJ1-5, with TRBD1 identical over 7 bases. With V trimmed by 2 bases and J by 1 base, 2 bases remained unmatched. This CDR3 has 15 residues. CDR1 is ENHRY and CDR2 is SYGVKD in the germline V gene. The CDR3 bases are TGTGCCATCAGTGAGGACAGGGCAAGCAATCAGCCCCAGCATTTT. Encoded protein: CAISEDRASNQPQHF.

The chain is built from TRBV30 and TRBJ2-7; 8 bases match TRBD1. V was clipped by 2 bases and J by 0 bases; unmatched bases: 3. The CDR3 has 14 amino acids. Germline CDR1 and CDR2: GTSNPN and SVGIG (reference sequence). The CDR3 sequence is CAWSLQGGSYEQYF. CDR3 sequence (DNA): TGTGCCTGGAGTCTACAGGGGGGCTCCTACGAGCAGTACTTC.

This clone was counted only a few times. This sequence joins TRBV12-5 and TRBJ2-2; maybe TRBD2 (5 bases). In germline, CDR1 is LGHNT, CDR2 FRNRAP. The V and J ends lost 2 bases and 5 bases respectively, with 9 bases between them. This CDR3 has 14 amino acids. The CDR3 region is CASGLSEGTGELFF. The CDR3 DNA sequence: TGTGCTAGTGGTTTGTCTGAGGGTACCGGGGAGCTGTTTTTT.

This clone appeared a few times. The V gene is TRBV18, the J gene TRBJ2-5; the match to TRBD1 covers 10 bases. Germline CDR1 KGHSH, CDR2 LQKENI. V gave up 2 bases and J gave up 2 bases; unmatched junction bases: 5. This CDR3 is built from 16 residues. CDR3 DNA sequence: TGTGCCAGCTCACCAAGGACAGGGGGTGATCAAGAGACCCAGTACTTC. This encodes CASSPRTGGDQETQYF.

This chain joins TRBV7-8 and TRBJ1-2; D possibly corresponds to TRBD1 (6 bases). The CDR3 sequence is 14 residues long. CDR1 and CDR2 (germline): SGHVS, FQNEAQ. Deletions cut 1 base from V and 5 bases from J, with 11 bases between. CDR3 DNA sequence: TGTGCCAGCAGCTTAGACGGGACAAATTATGGCTACACCTTC. This codes for CASSLDGTNYGYTF.

The sample holds a few counts of this clone. This chain joins TRBV30 and TRBJ2-1; D perhaps matches TRBD1 (6 bases). CDR1 and CDR2 from the germline V gene are GTSNPN and SVGIG (reference sequence). The V and J ends lost 5 bases and 3 bases respectively, with 17 bases between them. The CDR3 has 15 amino acids. For the CDR3, the DNA is TGTGCCTGGCGTGAGGACAGCCGGGACTACAATGAGCAGTTCTTC. It translates to CAWREDSRDYNEQFF. The full variable domain, completed using reference TRBV30 and TRBJ2-1, is SQTIHQWPATLVQPVGSPLSLECTVEGTSNPNLYWYRQAAGRGLQLLFYSVGIGQISSEVPQNLSASRPQDRQFILSSKKLLLSDSGFYLCAWREDSRDYNEQFFGPGTRLTVL.

This chain's CDR3 is CASSLWGDNEKLFF. In nucleotides, the CDR3 is TGTGCCAGCAGCTTATGGGGGGATAATGAAAAACTGTTTTTT. V gene TRBV11-2 combines with J gene TRBJ1-4; D possibly corresponds to TRBD1 (5 bases). Germline-derived CDR1 and CDR2 are SGHAT and FQNNGV. The CDR3 has 14 residues. V was shortened by 2 bases and J by 4 bases, with 8 bases between the two germline ends.

The chain joins TRBV19 to TRBJ2-7; 9 bases fit TRBD1. The CDR3 is 13 residues long. The V gene's germline CDR1 is LNHDA and CDR2 SQIVND (reference sequence). V was pared by 3 bases and J by 7 bases, with 4 bases of the junction left unmatched. Here the CDR3 DNA reads TGTGCCAGTAGTATGGACAGGGGACGGGAGCAGTACTTC. Translation: CASSMDRGREQYF.

The gene calls are TRBV7-9 and TRBJ1-1, with TRBD1 matching 11 bases. The CDR3 is 14 residues long. V dropped 9 bases and J dropped 0; count of bases not matched to a gene: 3. The germline V gene has CDR1 SEHNR and CDR2 FQNEAQ (reference sequence). The CDR3 here is CASGQGAMNTEAFF. In DNA, the CDR3 is TGTGCCAGTGGACAGGGGGCTATGAACACTGAAGCTTTCTTT.

There are a few counts of this clone. The rearrangement joins TRBV5-6 to TRBJ2-4; possible D gene TRBD2, 7 bases. The CDR3 loop spans 12 amino acids. The germline V gene encodes CDR1 SGHDT and CDR2 YYEEEE. V was shortened by 3 bases and J by 7 bases, with 8 bases between the two germline ends. CDR3 loop: CASSWGGNIQYF. The CDR3 DNA sequence: TGTGCCAGCAGCTGGGGGGGCAACATTCAGTACTTC.

This clone came up a few times. The chain combines TRBV4-3 with TRBJ1-3; D is undetermined. Germline-derived CDR1 and CDR2 are LGHNA and YSLEER. The ends were cut back, 1 base at V and 5 bases at J, with 9 bases in the middle. The CDR3 length is 14 residues. The CDR3 region is CASSQGEERNTIYF. The DNA of the CDR3 is TGCGCCAGCAGCCAAGGGGAGGAACGAAACACCATATATTTT.

This clone was picked up a small number of times. The V gene is TRBV13, the J gene TRBJ2-3; TRBD2 is a possible D gene (6 bases). V lost 3 bases to trimming and J lost 2 bases, with 15 bases between them. Per germline, CDR1 PRHDT and CDR2 FYEKMQ (reference sequence). The CDR3 sequence is 16 residues long. Written as DNA, the CDR3 is TGTGCCAGCAGCTTGAGCGGAGGGCAGATCACAGATACGCAGTATTTT. It specifies CASSLSGGQITDTQYF. Full variable domain (missing parts from reference TRBV13 and TRBJ2-3): AAGVIQSPRHLIKEKRETATLKCYPIPRHDTVYWYQQGPGQDPQFLISFYEKMQSDKGSIPDRFSAQQFSDYHSELNMSSLELGDSALYFCASSLSGGQITDTQYFGPGTRLTVL.

The rearrangement joins TRBV5-1 to TRBJ2-1; 7 bases match TRBD1. V was clipped by 4 bases and J by 5 bases; unmatched bases: 6. Germline V lookup: CDR1 SGHRS, CDR2 YFSETQ. The CDR3 runs 14 residues. As DNA, the CDR3 is TGCGCCAGCAGCCGGACAGGACAGGACAATGAGCAGTTCTTC. It codes for CASSRTGQDNEQFF.

The rearrangement links TRBV9 to TRBJ1-3; TRBD1 agrees at 7 bases. V shed 2 bases and J 0 bases; nucleotides not matched to a gene: 2. This CDR3 region has 15 residues. Germline loops: CDR1 SGDLS, CDR2 YYNGEE. CDR3 in amino acids: CASSVRQGSGNTIYF. Here the CDR3 DNA reads TGTGCCAGCAGCGTCAGACAGGGCTCTGGAAACACCATATATTTT.

This clone was picked up a small number of times. The chain employs TRBV27 and TRBJ1-1; D gene unclear. CDR1 and CDR2 from the germline V gene are MNHEY and SMNVEV (reference sequence). Deletions cut 3 bases from V and 3 bases from J, with 11 bases between. This CDR3 contains 14 residues. The CDR3, as DNA: TGTGCCAGCAGTTTTGGAGGCGGGTACACTGAAGCTTTCTTT. Protein product: CASSFGGGYTEAFF.